This is a list of T cell receptor beta chains from one sample in a study of blood T cell repertoires in COVID-19. Clones were sequenced by immunoSEQ multiplex PCR, and TCRdb holds only the in-frame ones, with some missing. The sample lists fewer than 30,000 clones; roughly 70% were seen once. Sequencing input: peripheral blood. The receptors come from a boy between 2 and 10 years old with active or convalescent COVID-19. Each CDR3 is given with its conserved first and last residue. A D gene is named only where the DNA matches it firmly. Not every row has a clone size; where given, it reads once, few, many or a size class.

TRBJ1-2 TRBD1 TRBV3-1/TRBV3-2 NA TGTGCCAGCAGCCAACGGACAGGGACGTATGGCTACACCTTC CASSQRTGTYGYTF
TRBJ1-2 NA TRBV30 NA TGTGCCTGCGCATCCGGGGGGGGCTACACCTTC CACASGGGYTF
TRBJ2-7 NA TRBV15 NA TGTGCCACCAGCAGCGGGATCTTAACCTACGAGCAGTACTTC CATSSGILTYEQYF
TRBJ2-7 NA TRBV27 NA TGTGCCAGCAGTTTGGCCCAAAACAGGGATCTACCCTACGAGCAGTACTTC CASSLAQNRDLPYEQYF
TRBJ1-5 NA TRBV5-6 NA TGTGCCAGCAGCTTATACACGGGGAGTAGTCAGCCCCAGCATTTT CASSLYTGSSQPQHF
TRBJ1-1 TRBD1 TRBV16 few TGTGCCAGCAGCCAAACCGACGGACAGGGAGGCACTGAAGCTTTCTTT CASSQTDGQGGTEAFF
TRBJ1-2 TRBD1 TRBV5-1 NA TGCGCCAGCAGCTTGGAGGGACGACAGGGCTATGGCTACACCTTC CASSLEGRQGYGYTF
TRBJ2-7 TRBD1 TRBV10-2 NA TGCGCCAGCAGTGACCCTTGGACAGGGGTTATTCCTTCCTACGAGCAGTACTTC CASSDPWTGVIPSYEQYF
TRBJ2-2 NA TRBV27 NA TGTGCCAGCAGACCCGGACAGACGAACACCGGGGAGCTGTTTTTT CASRPGQTNTGELFF
TRBJ2-2 NA TRBV6-5 NA TGTGCCAGCAGTCCTACCCTGAACACCGGGGAGCTGTTTTTT CASSPTLNTGELFF
TRBJ2-1 NA TRBV2 NA TGTGCCAGCAATAGGGGAACAAACACCTACAATGAGCAGTTCTTC CASNRGTNTYNEQFF
TRBJ1-1 NA TRBV28 NA TGTGCCAGCACAGTAAGAAAAGGACAGACTATCACTGAAGCTTTCTTT CASTVRKGQTITEAFF
TRBJ2-5 TRBD2 TRBV3-1/TRBV3-2 NA TGTGCCAGCAGCCGCCCAGGAGGGACTAGCGGGACGAAGGTAGAGACCCAGTACTTC CASSRPGGTSGTKVETQYF
TRBJ1-5 NA TRBV6-1 NA TGTGCCAGCAGTGAAGCGGTGGGACATTGGAGCAATCAGCCCCAGCATTTT CASSEAVGHWSNQPQHF
TRBJ1-3 NA TRBV15 NA TGTGCCACCAGCAGAGATTACTTGCACTCTGGAAACACCATATATTTT CATSRDYLHSGNTIYF
TRBJ2-2 NA TRBV19 few TGTGCCAGTAGGGGCGGGGCCTACACCGGGGAGCTGTTTTTT CASRGGAYTGELFF
TRBJ2-3 TRBD2 TRBV5-6 few TGTGCCAGCAGCTTGAGCGGGACTACCTATACGCAGTATTTT CASSLSGTTYTQYF
TRBJ1-6 TRBD1 TRBV10-3 NA TGTGCCATCAGTGAGTCCACAGGGGTGGGCTCACCCCTCCACTTT CAISESTGVGSPLHF
TRBJ1-6 NA TRBV7-2 NA TGTGCCAGCAGCTTAGGCCCCCTCCCGGGTTCACCCCTCCACTTT CASSLGPLPGSPLHF
TRBJ2-1 TRBD1 TRBV29-1 medium-sized TGCAGCGTGTTCAGACAGGGTGGGAATGAGCAGTTCTTC CSVFRQGGNEQFF
TRBJ2-4 TRBD1 TRBV7-2 NA TGTGCCAGCAGCTCGGACAGGTATTTCCACAAAAACATTCAGTACTTC CASSSDRYFHKNIQYF
TRBJ1-6 NA TRBV6-5 NA TGTGCCAGCAGGACTACAAGGGTCAATTCACCCCTCCACTTT CASRTTRVNSPLHF
TRBJ1-1 NA TRBV29-1 medium-sized TGCAGCGTTGAATGGGGACACAGAAACACTGAAGCTTTCTTT CSVEWGHRNTEAFF
TRBJ2-7 NA TRBV21-1 few TGTGCCAGCAGCCCACCTACAAGCGGTTCATCCTACGAGCAGTACTTC CASSPPTSGSSYEQYF
TRBJ2-6 NA TRBV4-1 NA TGCGCCAGCAGCCAAGCCCCAACAGGCTCTGGGGCCAACGTCCTGACTTTC CASSQAPTGSGANVLTF
TRBJ2-3 NA TRBV6-6 NA TGTGCCAGCAGTTACAAGCGGGTTCCTAGCACAGATACGCAGTATTTT CASSYKRVPSTDTQYF
TRBJ1-2 NA TRBV2 NA TGTGCCAGCAAGGACAGTACCCTTAACTATGGCTACACCTTT CASKDSTLNYGYTF
TRBJ1-1 NA TRBV6-5 NA TGTGCCAGCAGCCGGACTTGGGGCACTGAAGCTTTCTTT CASSRTWGTEAFF
TRBJ1-2 TRBD1 TRBV5-1 NA TGCGCCAGCAGCTCCCTTCCGACAGGGGGCAGGGTCAGGAACTATGGCTACACCTTC CASSSLPTGGRVRNYGYTF
TRBJ2-1 NA TRBV7-9 NA TGTGCCAGCAGCCCCTCAGGGAGCTGGGAGGATGAGCAGTTCTTC CASSPSGSWEDEQFF
TRBJ1-5 TRBD1 TRBV4-3 NA TGCGCCAGCAGCCTCCAGGGGGATCAGCCCCAGCATTTT CASSLQGDQPQHF
TRBJ1-2 TRBD1 TRBV6-5 NA TGTGCCAGCAGTTACTCCGGGACAGACAACTATGGCTACACCTTC CASSYSGTDNYGYTF
TRBJ2-3 TRBD1 TRBV25-1 NA TGTGCCAGCAGTCTAACATCAGGGGGCCTCACAGATACGCAGTATTTT CASSLTSGGLTDTQYF